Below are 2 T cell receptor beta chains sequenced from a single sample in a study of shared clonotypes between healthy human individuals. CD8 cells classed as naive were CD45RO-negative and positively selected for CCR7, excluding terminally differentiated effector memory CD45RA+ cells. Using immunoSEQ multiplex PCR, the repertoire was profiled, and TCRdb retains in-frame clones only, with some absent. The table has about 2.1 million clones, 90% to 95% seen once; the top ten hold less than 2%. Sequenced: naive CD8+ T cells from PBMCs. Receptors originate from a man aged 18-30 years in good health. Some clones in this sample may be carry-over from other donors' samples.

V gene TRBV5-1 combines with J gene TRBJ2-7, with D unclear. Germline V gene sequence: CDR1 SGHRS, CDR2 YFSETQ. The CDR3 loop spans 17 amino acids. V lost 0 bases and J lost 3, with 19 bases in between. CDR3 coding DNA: TGCGCCAGCAGCTTGGTTCCCACTGCCGGGTCCTACTACGAGCAGTACTTC. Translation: CASSLVPTAGSYYEQYF.

CDR3 in amino acids: CASTTRGQPQHF. The CDR3, as DNA: TGTGCCAGCACGACTAGGGGTCAGCCCCAGCATTTT. The chain couples TRBV13 to TRBJ1-5; D is perhaps TRBD1 (5 bases). The length of the CDR3 is 12 residues. Germline CDR1 and CDR2: PRHDT and FYEKMQ (reference sequence). V lost 7 bases and J lost 6, with 10 bases in between.